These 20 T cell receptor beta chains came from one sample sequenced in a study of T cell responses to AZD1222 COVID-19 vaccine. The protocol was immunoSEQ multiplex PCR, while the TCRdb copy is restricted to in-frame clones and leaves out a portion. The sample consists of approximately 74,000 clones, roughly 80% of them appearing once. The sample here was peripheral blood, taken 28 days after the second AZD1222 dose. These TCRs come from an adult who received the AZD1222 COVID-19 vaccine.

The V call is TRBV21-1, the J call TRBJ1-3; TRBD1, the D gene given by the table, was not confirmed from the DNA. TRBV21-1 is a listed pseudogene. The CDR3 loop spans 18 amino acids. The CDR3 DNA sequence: TGTGCCAGCAGCAAAGGCGGTTCGAAGCAGGGGACTGGAAACACCATATATTTT. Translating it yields CASSKGGSKQGTGNTIYF.

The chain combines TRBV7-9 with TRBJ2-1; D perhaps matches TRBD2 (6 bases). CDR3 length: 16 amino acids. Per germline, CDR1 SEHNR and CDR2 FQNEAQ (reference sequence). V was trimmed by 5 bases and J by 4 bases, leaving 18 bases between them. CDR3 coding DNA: TGTGCCAGCAGCCTAATACAGGTCGGGGGTTACAATGAGCAGTTCTTC. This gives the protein CASSLIQVGGYNEQFF. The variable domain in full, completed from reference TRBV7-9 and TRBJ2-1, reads DTGVSQNPRHKITKRGQNVTFRCDPISEHNRLYWYRQTLGQGPEFLTYFQNEAQLEKSRLLSDRFSAERPKGSFSTLEIQRTEQGDSAMYLCASSLIQVGGYNEQFFGPGTRLTVL.

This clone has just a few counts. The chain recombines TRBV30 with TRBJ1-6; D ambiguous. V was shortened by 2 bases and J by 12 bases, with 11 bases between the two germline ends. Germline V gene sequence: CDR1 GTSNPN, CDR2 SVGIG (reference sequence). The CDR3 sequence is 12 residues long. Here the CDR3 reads CAWSTALGPLHF. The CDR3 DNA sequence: TGTGCCTGGAGTACAGCCCTAGGACCCCTCCACTTT. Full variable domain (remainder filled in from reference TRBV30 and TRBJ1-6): SQTIHQWPATLVQPVGSPLSLECTVEGTSNPNLYWYRQAAGRGLQLLFYSVGIGQISSEVPQNLSASRPQDRQFILSSKKLLLSDSGFYLCAWSTALGPLHFGNGTRLTVT.

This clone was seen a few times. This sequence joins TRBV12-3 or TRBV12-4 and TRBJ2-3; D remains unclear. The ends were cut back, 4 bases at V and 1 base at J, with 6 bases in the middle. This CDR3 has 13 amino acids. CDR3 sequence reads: CASSYGGTDTQYF. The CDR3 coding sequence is TGTGCCAGCAGTTACGGAGGCACAGATACGCAGTATTTT.

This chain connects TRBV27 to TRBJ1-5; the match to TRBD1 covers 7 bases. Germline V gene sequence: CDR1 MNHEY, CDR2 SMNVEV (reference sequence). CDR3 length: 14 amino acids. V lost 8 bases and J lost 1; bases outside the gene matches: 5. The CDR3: CASGKTGSNQPQHF. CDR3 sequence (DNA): TGTGCCAGCGGCAAGACAGGGAGCAATCAGCCCCAGCATTTT.

The CDR3 is CASSRRIQETQYF. As DNA, the CDR3 is TGTGCCAGCAGTAGGAGAATCCAAGAGACCCAGTACTTC. The V gene is TRBV12-3 or TRBV12-4, the J gene TRBJ2-5; D is undetermined. The germline V and J ends were trimmed by 5 bases and 1 base, with 8 bases remaining between them. The CDR3 spans 13 residues.

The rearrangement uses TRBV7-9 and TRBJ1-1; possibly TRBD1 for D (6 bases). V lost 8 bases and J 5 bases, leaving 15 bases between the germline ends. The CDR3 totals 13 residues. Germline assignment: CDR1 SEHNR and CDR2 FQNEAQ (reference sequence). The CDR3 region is CASLWEGGTEAFF. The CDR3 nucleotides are TGTGCCAGCCTCTGGGAGGGGGGTACTGAAGCTTTCTTT.

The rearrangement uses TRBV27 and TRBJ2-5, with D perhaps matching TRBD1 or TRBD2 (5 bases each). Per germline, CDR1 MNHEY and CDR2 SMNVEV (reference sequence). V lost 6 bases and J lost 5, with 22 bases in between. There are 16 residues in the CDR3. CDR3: CASSTQRTPGRETQYF. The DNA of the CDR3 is TGTGCCAGCAGCACTCAGCGGACACCGGGCCGGGAGACCCAGTACTTC.

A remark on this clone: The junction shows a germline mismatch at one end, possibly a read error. The CDR3 reads CASSYWAGMKTEAFF. The CDR3 bases are TGTGCCAGCAGTTACTGGGCAGGGATGAAAACTGAAGCTTTCTTT. The V call is TRBV6-5, the J call TRBJ1-1; perhaps TRBD1 as D (5 bases). This CDR3 has 15 residues. Germline values: CDR1 MNHEY, CDR2 SVGAGI.

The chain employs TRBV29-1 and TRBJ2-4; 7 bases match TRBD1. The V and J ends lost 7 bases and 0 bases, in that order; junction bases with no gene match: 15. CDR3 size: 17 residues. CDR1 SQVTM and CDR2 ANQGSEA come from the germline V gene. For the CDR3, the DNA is TGCAGCGCCGCCGGGACAGCAAAAAACCTAGCCAAAAACATTCAGTACTTC. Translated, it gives CSAAGTAKNLAKNIQYF.

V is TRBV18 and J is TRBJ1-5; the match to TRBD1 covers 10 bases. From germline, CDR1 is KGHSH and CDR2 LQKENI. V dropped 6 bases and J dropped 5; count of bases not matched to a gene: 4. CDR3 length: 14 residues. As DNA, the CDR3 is TGTGCCAGCTCCCCGGGACAGGGGCATCAGCCCCAGCATTTT. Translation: CASSPGQGHQPQHF.

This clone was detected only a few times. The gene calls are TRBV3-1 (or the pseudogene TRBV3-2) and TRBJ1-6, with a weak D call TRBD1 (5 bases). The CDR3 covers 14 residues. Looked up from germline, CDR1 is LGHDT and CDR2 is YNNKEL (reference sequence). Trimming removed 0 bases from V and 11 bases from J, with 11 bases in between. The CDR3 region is CASSQDSQGTPLHF. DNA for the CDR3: TGTGCCAGCAGCCAAGACTCCCAGGGTACACCCCTCCACTTT.

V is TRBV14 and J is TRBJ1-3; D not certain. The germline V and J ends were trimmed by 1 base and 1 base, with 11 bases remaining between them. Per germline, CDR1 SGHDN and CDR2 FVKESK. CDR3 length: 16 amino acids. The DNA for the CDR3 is TGTGCCAGCAGCCAAGTCGGAGCCGGGTCTGGAAACACCATATATTTT. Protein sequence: CASSQVGAGSGNTIYF.

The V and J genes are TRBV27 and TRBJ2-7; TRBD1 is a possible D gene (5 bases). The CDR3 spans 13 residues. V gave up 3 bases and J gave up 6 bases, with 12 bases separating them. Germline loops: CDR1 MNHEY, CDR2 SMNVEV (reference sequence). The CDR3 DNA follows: TGTGCCAGCAGTTTCAGGGTACTCGGCGAGCAGTACTTC. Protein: CASSFRVLGEQYF.

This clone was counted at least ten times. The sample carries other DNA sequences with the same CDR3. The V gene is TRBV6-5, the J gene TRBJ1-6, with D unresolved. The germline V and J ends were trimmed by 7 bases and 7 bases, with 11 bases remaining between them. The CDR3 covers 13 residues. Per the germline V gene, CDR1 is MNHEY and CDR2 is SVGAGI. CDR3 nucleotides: TGTGCCAGCACCCTGACGGGAAATTCACCCCTCCACTTT. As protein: CASTLTGNSPLHF.

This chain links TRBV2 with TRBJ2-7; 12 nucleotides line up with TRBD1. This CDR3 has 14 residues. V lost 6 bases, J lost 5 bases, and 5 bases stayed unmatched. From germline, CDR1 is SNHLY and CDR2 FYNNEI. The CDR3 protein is CASRSGTGGHEQYF. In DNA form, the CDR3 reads TGTGCCAGCAGGTCCGGGACAGGGGGCCACGAGCAGTACTTC.

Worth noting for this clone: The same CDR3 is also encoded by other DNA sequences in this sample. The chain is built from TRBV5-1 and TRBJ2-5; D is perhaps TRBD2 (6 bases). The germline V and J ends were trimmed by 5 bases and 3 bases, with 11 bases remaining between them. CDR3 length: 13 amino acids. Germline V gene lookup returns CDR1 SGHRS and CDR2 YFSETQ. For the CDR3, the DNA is TGCGCCAGCAGTTCGGGGGTAGAAGAGACCCAGTACTTC. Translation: CASSSGVEETQYF. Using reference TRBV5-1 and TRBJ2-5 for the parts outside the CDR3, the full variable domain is KAGVTQTPRYLIKTRGQQVTLSCSPISGHRSVSWYQQTPGQGLQFLFEYFSETQRNKGNFPGRFSGRQFSNSRSEMNVSTLELGDSALYLCASSSGVEETQYFGPGTRLLVL.

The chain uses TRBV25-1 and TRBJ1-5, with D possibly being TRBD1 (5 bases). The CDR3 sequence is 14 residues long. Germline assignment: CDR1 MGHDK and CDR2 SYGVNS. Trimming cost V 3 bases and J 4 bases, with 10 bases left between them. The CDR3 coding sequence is TGTGCCAGCAGTGATTGGAGGGGTAATCAGCCCCAGCATTTT. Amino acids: CASSDWRGNQPQHF. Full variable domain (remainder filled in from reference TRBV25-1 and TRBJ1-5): EADIYQTPRYLVIGTGKKITLECSQTMGHDKMYWYQQDPGMELHLIHYSYGVNSTEKGDLSSESTVSRIRTEHFPLTLESARPSHTSQYLCASSDWRGNQPQHFGDGTRLSIL.

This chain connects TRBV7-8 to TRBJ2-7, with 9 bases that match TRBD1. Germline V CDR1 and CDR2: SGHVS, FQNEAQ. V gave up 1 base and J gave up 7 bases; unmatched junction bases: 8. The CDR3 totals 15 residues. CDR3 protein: CASSLDPQTGGEQYF. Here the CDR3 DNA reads TGTGCCAGCAGCTTAGACCCTCAGACAGGGGGGGAGCAGTACTTC.

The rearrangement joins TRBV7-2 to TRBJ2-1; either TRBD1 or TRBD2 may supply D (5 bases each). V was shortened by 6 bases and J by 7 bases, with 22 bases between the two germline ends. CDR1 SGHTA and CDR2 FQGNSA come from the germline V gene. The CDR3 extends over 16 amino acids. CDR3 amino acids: CASSWGWLATGNEQFF. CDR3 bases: TGTGCCAGCAGTTGGGGGTGGTTAGCGACTGGGAATGAGCAGTTCTTC.